Given below is one T cell receptor (beta chain) in context. No cognate antigen has been identified for it. No much larger clonotype is one base removed from it; base qualities were not supplied. Collaborating institutions collected whole blood in K2EDTA tubes following their own protocols. For TCRbeta analysis, collaborator samples were shipped as frozen whole blood, as isolated PBMCs, or as DNA extracted from either sample type. The sample is drawn from a study of blood T cell repertoires in COVID-19 (dated by TCRdb to 2018 to 2020). With regard to the full study: Samples covering the acute and convalescent phases of COVID-19 were provided by collaborators in the United States, Italy and Spain. The repertoires were released in a freely available public database meant as a resource for research on the immune response to SARS-CoV-2. Where HLA class I and class II types were available, the types were taken from metadata supplied by the sample provider, not from assay-based typing. Subjects who had been exposed to COVID-19, were actively infected with it, or had recovered from it provided the deeply sampled blood TCRbeta repertoires that made up the dataset. The material from the prospective study consisted of cDNA or gDNA derived from T cells, B-cell-depleted T cells, or PBMCs. Nearly every sample came with metadata listing a de-identified subject ID, COVID-19 status, age in years and sex. Samples came from the ongoing ImmuneRACE study (first 160 participants) plus 1,254 subjects from 6 global collaborators.

Reading from cysteine to phenylalanine, the CDR3 counts 14 amino acids. Only the CDR3 region is kept as DNA, spanning 42 bases read in frame from base 1. The germline V gene (reference sequence) provides CDR1 LNHDA and CDR2 SQIVND. V is shortened by 6 bases, J by 5 bases, and the region joining them spans 14 bases. Study-wide findings and limitations: The amount of clinical and demographic metadata varied by source and participant and was provided uncurated.

The immunoSEQ Assay, a bias-controlled multiplex PCR, was used to amplify TCRbeta CDR3 regions from genomic DNA. The paper's processing steps were these. Nucleated cell counts per sample were estimated from amplification of reference gene primers within the assay. To quantify the absolute abundance of each unique TCRbeta CDR3 rearrangement, sequence reads were collapsed and filtered. For each sample, productive Simpson clonality was calculated as the square root of Simpson's diversity index over productive rearrangements. TCRdb carries this immuneACCESS record with in-frame sequences only. Its versions omit some clonotypes, under half of them owing to an unresolved V gene in the studies checked, with the rest unexplained. V, J and clone size reflect that table, while D and trimming were determined from the DNA. Across this sample there are 76,000 or so clones, with approximately 90% seen only once. 8% to 9.5% of the sample goes to the ten largest clones.

This sequence originates from a man aged 30 to 45 with acute or convalescent COVID-19. The rearrangement combines TRBV19 with TRBJ1-5; TRBD1 is a weak D gene call, 5 bases matching. What was sequenced was peripheral blood. The DNA sequence follows: TGTGCCAGTAGGCCAGGACACGGAGATCAGCCCCAGCATTTT. Translated, it reads CASRPGHGDQPQHF.